These 23 T cell receptor beta chains were sequenced from one sample in a study of T-cell memory formation after mild COVID-19. A single record per CDR3 protein comes from TCRdb applying MiXCR to the 5' RACE reads. The data contain around 530,000 distinct CDR3 sequences, roughly 22% of them seen just once; the ten biggest clones take up around 9.2%. The sequenced material came from PBMCs or a T cell subset sorted from them (not recorded which). The origin of the receptors is an adult woman who had mild COVID-19 (a few samples of this study predate the infection). Cell type and time point are not known.

This clonotype was detected a few times. V is TRBV19 and J is TRBJ2-7, with 8 bases aligning to TRBD1. Germline trimming cut 9 bases from V and 4 bases from J; bases unmatched to any gene: 11. CDR3 length: 14 residues. Germline lookup yields CDR1 LNHDA and CDR2 SQIVND (reference sequence). The CDR3 DNA follows: TGTGCCAGCTGCGACGGACAGGGAAATTACGAGCAGTACTTC. This codes for CASCDGQGNYEQYF.

V is TRBV19 and J is TRBJ1-1; possibly TRBD1 for D (6 bases). The CDR3 totals 15 residues. Germline V gene sequence: CDR1 LNHDA, CDR2 SQIVND (reference sequence). Deletions cut 0 bases from V and 6 bases from J, with 14 bases between. This CDR3 is CASSIEPTGGPEAFF. Here the CDR3 DNA reads TGTGCCAGTAGTATAGAGCCGACAGGAGGCCCTGAAGCTTTCTTT.

A few counts support this clonotype. J is TRBJ2-3 and V is TRBV30; 10 bases align to TRBD2. The CDR3 consists of 15 residues. Trimming removed 7 bases from V and 5 bases from J; junction bases left unmatched: 12. Germline V gene lookup returns CDR1 GTSNPN and CDR2 SVGIG (reference sequence). As DNA, the CDR3 is TGTGCCTTGGGGACTAGCGTTAGTTTTCGAGATACGCAGTATTTT. Translated, it gives CALGTSVSFRDTQYF.

The chain employs TRBV10-3 and TRBJ2-1, with 10 bases aligning to TRBD2. Looked up from germline, CDR1 is ENHRY and CDR2 is SYGVKD. V lost 3 bases, J lost 5 bases, and 4 bases stayed unmatched. This CDR3 has 15 residues. CDR3 amino acids: CAISEAGGADNEQFF. The CDR3 DNA reads as TGTGCCATCAGTGAAGCGGGGGGGGCTGACAATGAGCAGTTCTTC.

This clonotype was observed a few times. The chain uses TRBV30 and TRBJ1-3; D is unclear. The V end lost 5 bases, the J end lost 4 bases, and 12 bases lay between the germline ends. The length of the CDR3 is 13 residues. Germline CDR1 reads GTSNPN; CDR2 reads SVGIG (reference sequence). CDR3 in amino acids: CAWARKSGNTIYF. Written as DNA, the CDR3 is TGTGCCTGGGCCCGAAAGTCCGGAAACACCATATATTTT.

There are a few counts of this clonotype. V usage is TRBV7-9 and J usage is TRBJ2-7; 9 bases match TRBD1. CDR1 is SEHNR and CDR2 is FQNEAQ in the germline V gene (reference sequence). CDR3 length equals 15 residues. V dropped 6 bases and J dropped 1; count of bases not matched to a gene: 7. The CDR3 nucleotides read TGTGCCAGCAGACCTCCGGGACAGGGTTCCTACGAGCAGTACTTC. Encoded protein: CASRPPGQGSYEQYF. Filled out from reference TRBV7-9 and TRBJ2-7, the complete variable domain reads DTGVSQNPRHKITKRGQNVTFRCDPISEHNRLYWYRQTLGQGPEFLTYFQNEAQLEKSRLLSDRFSAERPKGSFSTLEIQRTEQGDSAMYLCASRPPGQGSYEQYFGPGTRLTVT.

This clonotype was detected only a few times. This chain connects TRBV7-3 to TRBJ2-1; D call uncertain. This CDR3 is built from 13 residues. V lost 3 bases and J lost 9, with 12 bases in between. The germline V gene encodes CDR1 SGHTA and CDR2 FQGTGA. The CDR3 spells CASSFKGVGEQFF. The CDR3 nucleotides are TGTGCCAGCAGCTTTAAAGGAGTAGGTGAGCAGTTCTTC.

The chain couples TRBV27 to TRBJ2-2; D possibly corresponds to TRBD1 (5 bases). From germline, CDR1 is MNHEY and CDR2 SMNVEV (reference sequence). Between the trimmed V and J ends, which lost 6 bases and 1 base, there was a span of 12 bases. CDR3 length equals 15 residues. The CDR3 spells CASSPSQGNTGELFF. DNA for the CDR3: TGTGCCAGCAGCCCCTCGCAGGGGAACACCGGGGAGCTGTTTTTT.

DNA for the CDR3: TGTGCCAGCAGCTTATCAGGGACTAGCGGATCCTACGAGCAGTACTTC. Amino acid sequence: CASSLSGTSGSYEQYF. V usage is TRBV7-2 and J usage is TRBJ2-7; 11 nucleotides align to TRBD2. The CDR3 is made up of 16 amino acids. The trim removed 2 bases at V and 1 base at J, leaving 4 bases unmatched. CDR1 SGHTA and CDR2 FQGNSA come from the germline V gene.

The rearrangement links TRBV24-1 to TRBJ2-5, with D perhaps being TRBD1 or TRBD2 (6 bases each). V lost 0 bases and J lost 4, with 14 bases in between. The germline gives CDR1 KGHDR, CDR2 SFDVKD. The CDR3 runs 16 residues. The CDR3 coding sequence is TGTGCCACCAGTGATTTGGGCCCTCGGGGGCGAGAGACCCAGTACTTC. This sequence encodes CATSDLGPRGRETQYF.

The chain carries TRBV14 and TRBJ2-7; 7 nucleotides align to TRBD2. Germline CDR1 SGHDN, CDR2 FVKESK. J lost 0 bases, V lost 3 bases, and 8 bases had no gene match. The CDR3 is made up of 16 amino acids. The CDR3: CASSQDPWGGSYEQYF. The CDR3 DNA sequence: TGTGCCAGCAGCCAGGACCCATGGGGGGGCTCCTACGAGCAGTACTTC. Full variable domain (remainder filled in from reference TRBV14 and TRBJ2-7): EAGVTQFPSHSVIEKGQTVTLRCDPISGHDNLYWYRRVMGKEIKFLLHFVKESKQDESGMPNNRFLAERTGGTYSTLKVQPAELEDSGVYFCASSQDPWGGSYEQYFGPGTRLTVT.

In its sample, this clonotype was seen a few times. CDR3 in DNA: TGTGCCAGCAGCCAATCTAGCGGGGCCTACCAAGAGACCCAGTACTTC. Translated: CASSQSSGAYQETQYF. The V and J genes are TRBV7-2 and TRBJ2-5, with TRBD2 matching over 9 bases. Germline trimming cut 5 bases from V and 0 bases from J; bases unmatched to any gene: 7. The CDR3 contains 16 residues. CDR1 and CDR2 (germline): SGHTA, FQGNSA. The variable domain in full, completed from reference TRBV7-2 and TRBJ2-5, reads GAGVSQSPSNKVTEKGKDVELRCDPISGHTALYWYRQSLGQGLEFLIYFQGNSAPDKSGLPSDRFSAERTGGSVSTLTIQRTQQEDSAVYLCASSQSSGAYQETQYFGPGTRLLVL.

This clonotype was counted many times. The chain is built from TRBV5-4 and TRBJ2-3, with a tentative D call TRBD1 (5 bases). Looked up from germline, CDR1 is SGHNT and CDR2 is YYREEE (reference sequence). V was shortened by 5 bases and J by 5 bases, with 18 bases between the two germline ends. This CDR3 comprises 15 residues. The chain's CDR3 is CASSGTGHQGDTQYF. DNA for the CDR3: TGTGCCAGCAGTGGAACAGGACATCAGGGAGATACGCAGTATTTT.

The chain is built from TRBV12-3 or TRBV12-4 and TRBJ1-6; no firm D call. CDR3 length: 14 amino acids. Trimming removed 3 bases at V and 7 bases at J, with 10 bases between. CDR3 in amino acids: CASSFGIRNSPLHF. Here the CDR3 DNA reads TGTGCCAGCAGTTTCGGAATTCGGAATTCACCCCTCCACTTT.

Written as DNA, the CDR3 is TGCGCCAGCGCCAACCTCCCCGGTCGACTAGCGGGGACCTACGAGCAGTACTTC. Protein product: CASANLPGRLAGTYEQYF. This chain connects TRBV5-1 to TRBJ2-7, with TRBD2 matching over 11 bases. The CDR3 consists of 18 residues. In germline, CDR1 is SGHRS, CDR2 YFSETQ. V lost 7 bases to trimming and J lost 2 bases; unmatched junction nucleotides: 17.

This clonotype has a handful of counts. The V gene is TRBV7-2, the J gene TRBJ2-2, with 8 bases identical to TRBD1. J gave up 1 base and V 5 bases, and 6 bases lay outside the gene matches. This CDR3 spans 16 amino acids. CDR1 is SGHTA, CDR2 FQGNSA, per germline. CDR3 nucleotide sequence: TGTGCCAGCAGCCCTCCGGACAGGGTGAACACCGGGGAGCTGTTTTTT. Encoded protein: CASSPPDRVNTGELFF.

This clonotype was picked up a small number of times. The chain links TRBV7-8 to TRBJ1-2, with D possibly being TRBD1 (6 bases). The CDR3 totals 15 residues. V lost 6 bases and J 9 bases, leaving 23 bases between the germline ends. Germline assignment: CDR1 SGHVS and CDR2 FQNEAQ. The CDR3 DNA reads as TGTGCCAGCAGTTTTACAGGGCAATCCCCTCGCAGCTACACCTTC. Translating gives CASSFTGQSPRSYTF.

This clonotype was observed a handful of times. The chain uses TRBV10-3 and TRBJ2-5, with 7 positions matching TRBD2. V lost 3 bases, J lost 2 bases, and 6 bases stayed unmatched. Germline V gene data show CDR1 as ENHRY and CDR2 as SYGVKD. The CDR3 is 15 residues long. CDR3 in amino acids: CAISDGGGFQETQYF. CDR3 sequence (DNA): TGTGCCATCAGTGATGGCGGGGGTTTTCAAGAGACCCAGTACTTC.

The chain is built from TRBV24-1 and TRBJ2-3; no firm D call. Deletions cut 1 base from V and 8 bases from J, with 9 bases between. The germline gives CDR1 KGHDR, CDR2 SFDVKD. The CDR3 is 13 amino acids. For the CDR3, the DNA is TGTGCCACCAGTGATTTTGAACCGGGTACGCAGTATTTT. Protein sequence: CATSDFEPGTQYF.

The sample holds a few counts of this clonotype. The chain joins TRBV27 to TRBJ1-2; D gene uncertain. The ends were cut back, 7 bases at V and 4 bases at J, with 16 bases in the middle. Germline V gives CDR1 MNHEY, CDR2 SMNVEV (reference sequence). The CDR3 is 14 amino acids. The CDR3 is CASTPIGPGYGYTF. The CDR3 DNA sequence: TGTGCCAGCACCCCCATAGGACCGGGCTATGGCTACACCTTC.

DNA of the CDR3: TGTGCCAGCAGCTTAGTCGGATTAGGACCGAGATCTTACAATGAGCAGTTCTTC. Translating it yields CASSLVGLGPRSYNEQFF. The rearrangement links TRBV11-2 to TRBJ2-1; D is unclear. CDR1 is SGHAT, CDR2 FQNNGV, per germline. Trimming took off 1 base at V and 4 bases at J, with 20 bases between the two ends. The length of the CDR3 is 18 residues. Together with reference TRBV11-2 and TRBJ2-1, the CDR3 gives the full variable domain: EAGVAQSPRYKIIEKRQSVAFWCNPISGHATLYWYQQILGQGPKLLIQFQNNGVVDDSQLPKDRFSAERLKGVDSTLKIQPAKLEDSAVYLCASSLVGLGPRSYNEQFFGPGTRLTVL.

Written as DNA, the CDR3 is TGTGCCAGCAGTCACGGCCCAGGGGGCGCTGTTTTAGCTGAAGCTTTCTTT. Translated, it gives CASSHGPGGAVLAEAFF. The rearrangement uses TRBV27 and TRBJ1-1; 8 positions agree with TRBD1. CDR1 MNHEY and CDR2 SMNVEV come from the germline V gene (reference sequence). The V gene end was trimmed by 5 bases and the J gene end by 6 bases; junction bases not matched to a gene: 17. This CDR3 is built from 17 residues.

This sequence joins TRBV19 and TRBJ1-5; D uncertain. V gave up 3 bases and J gave up 2 bases, with 11 bases separating them. The germline CDR1 and CDR2 sequences are LNHDA and SQIVND (reference sequence). This CDR3 contains 15 residues. CDR3 residues: CASSITPGGNQPQHF. The CDR3 nucleotides read TGTGCCAGTAGTATCACGCCGGGTGGCAATCAGCCCCAGCATTTT.